This note documents a single T cell receptor (beta chain) sequence. The sample comes from a study of spatial heterogeneity in lung cancer. Stated time point: sample taken at primary tumor resection. Unsorted whole RNA samples from tumor, nontumor lung or frozen PBMC were sequenced. Samples came from roughly 72 TRACERx patients with untreated early-stage lung cancer. This CDR3 is 15 amino acids long. J gave up 1 base and V 6 bases, and 10 bases lay outside the gene matches. CDR1 is DFQATT, CDR2 SNEGSKA, per germline (reference sequence). TCRdb independently ran MiXCR on the 5' RACE reads; one entry per CDR3 protein. The repertoire includes fewer than 55,000 distinct CDR3 sequences, less than 8.5% of them detected once, and about 13% sits in the top ten.

The sequence came from a female donor with early-stage non-small cell lung cancer. The J gene is TRBJ2-5, the V gene TRBV20-1, with TRBD2 matching over 8 bases. This sample comprised PBMCs, obtained at surgery. Here the CDR3 reads CSAPGLAGLQETQYF. CDR3 nucleotide sequence: TGCAGTGCGCCCGGCCTAGCGGGCCTCCAAGAGACCCAGTACTTC.